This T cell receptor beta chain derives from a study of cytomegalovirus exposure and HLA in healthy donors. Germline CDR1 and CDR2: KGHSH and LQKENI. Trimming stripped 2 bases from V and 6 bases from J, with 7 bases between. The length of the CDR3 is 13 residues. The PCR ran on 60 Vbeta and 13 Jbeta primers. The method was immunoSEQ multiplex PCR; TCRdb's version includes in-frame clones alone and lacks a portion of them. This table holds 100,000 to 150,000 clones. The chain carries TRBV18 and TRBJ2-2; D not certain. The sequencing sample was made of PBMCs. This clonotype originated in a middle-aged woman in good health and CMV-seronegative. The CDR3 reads CASSPSPAGELFF. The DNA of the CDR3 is TGTGCCAGCTCACCAAGTCCGGCCGGGGAGCTGTTTTTT.